These T cell receptor beta chains were read from a single sample in a study of T cells in Graves' hyperthyroidism and ophthalmopathy. TCRdb fed the multiplex PCR reads into MiXCR, producing one record per CDR3 protein. The sample has roughly 630,000 distinct CDR3 sequences; 15% to 19% are singletons. Sequenced: blood. The receptors stem from a woman aged 25 to 45 with Graves' hyperthyroidism. Each CDR3 is given with its conserved first and last residue. Each record gives: V gene, J gene, clone size, D gene, CDR3 length, CDR3 protein, CDR3 DNA. The D gene is left open where the match is weak. Clone size is not always given. Where it is, it says once, few, many or a class for expanded clones.

V: TRBV19
J: TRBJ1-1
size: NA
D: TRBD1
length: 16
CDR3: CASSMGMGQQNTEAFF
DNA: TGTGCCAGTAGTATGGGGATGGGACAGCAGAACACTGAAGCTTTCTTT

V: TRBV30
J: TRBJ2-7
size: many
D: NA
length: 12
CDR3: CAWSGRVYEQYF
DNA: TGTGCCTGGAGTGGCAGGGTCTACGAGCAGTACTTC

V: TRBV20-1
J: TRBJ1-2
size: NA
D: NA
length: 15
CDR3: CSAVSPRGRSYGYTF
DNA: TGCAGTGCTGTCAGCCCCAGGGGCCGTTCCTATGGCTACACCTTC

V: TRBV12-3/TRBV12-4
J: TRBJ1-5
size: many
D: NA
length: 14
CDR3: CASSRQEGDQPQHF
DNA: TGTGCCAGCAGTCGACAGGAGGGAGATCAGCCCCAGCATTTT

V: TRBV5-6
J: TRBJ1-1
size: many
D: TRBD1
length: 14
CDR3: CASTLTGDGTEAFF
DNA: TGTGCCAGCACCCTGACAGGGGACGGCACTGAAGCTTTCTTT

V: TRBV12-3/TRBV12-4
J: TRBJ2-3
size: many
D: TRBD1
length: 13
CDR3: CASSRDRAYTQYF
DNA: TGTGCCAGCAGTCGGGACAGGGCATATACGCAGTATTTT

V: TRBV19
J: TRBJ2-5
size: few
D: NA
length: 13
CDR3: CASSMRDAETQYF
DNA: TGTGCCAGTAGTATGCGGGACGCAGAGACCCAGTACTTC

V: TRBV5-1
J: TRBJ1-2
size: NA
D: NA
length: 15
CDR3: CASSSSDEDRYGYTF
DNA: TGCGCCAGCAGCTCCTCAGATGAAGACCGCTATGGCTACACCTTC

V: TRBV19
J: TRBJ2-3
size: many
D: NA
length: 13
CDR3: CASSPTRGDTQYF
DNA: TGTGCCAGTAGTCCGACTAGGGGAGATACGCAGTATTTT

V: TRBV7-2
J: TRBJ2-1
size: NA
D: NA
length: 14
CDR3: CASSFRVFDNEQFF
DNA: TGTGCCAGCAGCTTCCGCGTCTTCGACAATGAGCAGTTCTTC

V: TRBV12-3/TRBV12-4
J: TRBJ1-5
size: many
D: NA
length: 13
CDR3: CASTLGEGRPQHF
DNA: TGTGCCAGCACCCTAGGGGAAGGTCGGCCCCAGCATTTT

V: TRBV6-2/TRBV6-3
J: TRBJ2-2
size: few
D: NA
length: 14
CDR3: CASSWHRENGELFF
DNA: TGTGCCAGCAGTTGGCACAGGGAAAACGGGGAGCTGTTTTTT

V: TRBV7-2
J: TRBJ2-7
size: many
D: NA
length: 13
CDR3: CASSLGRVDEQYF
DNA: TGTGCCAGCAGCTTAGGTAGGGTAGACGAGCAGTACTTC

V: TRBV7-8
J: TRBJ2-1
size: many
D: TRBD1
length: 13
CDR3: CASSPRTGYEQFF
DNA: TGTGCCAGCAGCCCAAGGACAGGGTATGAGCAGTTCTTC

V: TRBV2
J: TRBJ2-7
size: many
D: TRBD2
length: 16
CDR3: CASSDGAGGRSYEQYF
DNA: TGTGCCAGCAGTGATGGAGCGGGAGGGCGTTCCTACGAGCAGTACTTC

V: TRBV20-1
J: TRBJ1-2
size: many
D: NA
length: 15
CDR3: CSARDGTGHQYGYTF
DNA: TGCAGTGCTAGAGATGGGACGGGACACCAATATGGCTACACCTTC

V: TRBV13
J: TRBJ2-1
size: few
D: NA
length: 12
CDR3: CASSLLQDKQFF
DNA: TGTGCCAGCAGCCTCCTGCAGGATAAACAGTTCTTC

V: TRBV5-1
J: TRBJ1-2
size: many
D: NA
length: 14
CDR3: CASSRTQFNYGYTF
DNA: TGCGCCAGCAGCCGCACTCAGTTTAACTATGGCTACACCTTC

V: TRBV4-3
J: TRBJ2-1
size: many
D: TRBD2
length: 15
CDR3: CASSDGTSGNNEQFF
DNA: TGCGCCAGCAGCGACGGGACTAGCGGAAACAATGAGCAGTTCTTC

V: TRBV24-1
J: TRBJ1-5
size: many
D: NA
length: 15
CDR3: CATSAQGFGNQPQHF
DNA: TGTGCCACCAGTGCCCAGGGCTTCGGCAATCAGCCCCAGCATTTT

V: TRBV10-3
J: TRBJ2-1
size: few
D: NA
length: 13
CDR3: CAISERTSSEQFF
DNA: TGTGCCATCAGTGAAAGGACCTCCAGCGAGCAGTTCTTC

V: TRBV28
J: TRBJ2-6
size: many
D: NA
length: 17
CDR3: CASRAGGLVSGANVLTF
DNA: TGTGCCAGCAGGGCAGGAGGATTAGTCTCTGGGGCCAACGTCCTGACTTTC

V: TRBV12-5
J: TRBJ1-1
size: many
D: NA
length: 13
CDR3: CASGRGANTEAFF
DNA: TGTGCTAGTGGCCGGGGGGCGAACACTGAAGCTTTCTTT

V: TRBV10-3
J: TRBJ2-7
size: few
D: TRBD2
length: 14
CDR3: CAISGTSGNHEQYF
DNA: TGTGCCATCAGCGGGACTAGCGGGAACCACGAGCAGTACTTC

V: TRBV25-1
J: TRBJ2-6
size: NA
D: NA
length: 17
CDR3: CASSESLGSSGANVLTF
DNA: TGTGCCAGCAGTGAATCCCTGGGTAGCTCTGGGGCCAACGTCCTGACTTTC

V: TRBV7-2
J: TRBJ1-5
size: many
D: NA
length: 16
CDR3: CASSLGEGRGNQPQHF
DNA: TGTGCCAGCAGCTTAGGGGAGGGTAGAGGCAATCAGCCCCAGCATTTT

V: TRBV20-1
J: TRBJ2-2
size: NA
D: TRBD2
length: 15
CDR3: CSARSGTSGTGELFF
DNA: TGCAGTGCTAGAAGCGGGACTAGCGGCACCGGGGAGCTGTTTTTT

V: TRBV20-1
J: TRBJ2-3
size: many
D: NA
length: 16
CDR3: CSARPRTRSSTDTQYF
DNA: TGCAGTGCTAGACCCCGGACTCGCTCTAGCACAGATACGCAGTATTTT

V: TRBV24-1
J: TRBJ2-2
size: NA
D: NA
length: 20
CDR3: CATSDFRGFEGGANTGELFF
DNA: TGTGCCACCAGTGATTTTAGGGGGTTCGAGGGGGGCGCGAACACCGGGGAGCTGTTTTTT

V: TRBV3-1
J: TRBJ2-1
size: few
D: NA
length: 17
CDR3: CASSQDASHDYYNEQFF
DNA: TGTGCCAGCAGCCAAGATGCTAGTCACGACTACTACAATGAGCAGTTCTTC

V: TRBV6-4
J: TRBJ1-1
size: NA
D: NA
length: 14
CDR3: CASMGGMESTEAFF
DNA: TGTGCCAGCATGGGGGGGATGGAAAGCACTGAAGCTTTCTTT

V: TRBV28
J: TRBJ1-6
size: many
D: NA
length: 13
CDR3: CASSSGQNSPLHF
DNA: TGTGCCAGCAGTTCCGGACAGAATTCACCCCTCCACTTT

V: TRBV28
J: TRBJ1-1
size: many
D: NA
length: 13
CDR3: CASSLVEHIEAFF
DNA: TGTGCCAGCAGTTTAGTTGAGCACATAGAAGCTTTCTTT

V: TRBV24-1
J: TRBJ2-2
size: NA
D: NA
length: 14
CDR3: CATSGGTYTGELFF
DNA: TGTGCCACCAGTGGCGGGACTTACACCGGGGAGCTGTTTTTT

V: TRBV9
J: TRBJ2-1
size: many
D: NA
length: 15
CDR3: CASSVGQGAYNEQFF
DNA: TGTGCCAGCAGCGTAGGTCAGGGTGCCTACAATGAGCAGTTCTTC

V: TRBV15
J: TRBJ1-5
size: few
D: NA
length: 16
CDR3: CATSSSWGRTNQPQHF
DNA: TGTGCCACCAGCAGTTCATGGGGCAGAACCAATCAGCCCCAGCATTTT

V: TRBV6-2/TRBV6-3
J: TRBJ1-5
size: NA
D: TRBD1
length: 17
CDR3: CASSHDRGPFLHQPQHF
DNA: TGTGCCAGCAGTCACGACAGGGGGCCCTTTCTTCATCAGCCCCAGCATTTT

V: TRBV29-1
J: TRBJ2-5
size: few
D: NA
length: 11
CDR3: CSVEIMETQYF
DNA: TGCAGCGTTGAAATAATGGAGACCCAGTACTTC

V: TRBV7-3
J: TRBJ1-4
size: NA
D: TRBD1
length: 14
CDR3: CASSWMAGGEKLFF
DNA: TGTGCCAGCAGCTGGATGGCAGGGGGCGAAAAACTGTTTTTT

V: TRBV3-1
J: TRBJ1-5
size: many
D: NA
length: 13
CDR3: CASSQSRGQPQHF
DNA: TGTGCCAGCAGCCAAAGCCGGGGGCAGCCCCAGCATTTT

V: TRBV7-3
J: TRBJ2-3
size: many
D: NA
length: 13
CDR3: CASSLMTEDTQYF
DNA: TGTGCCAGCAGCTTAATGACGGAAGATACGCAGTATTTT

V: TRBV30
J: TRBJ1-4
size: NA
D: NA
length: 15
CDR3: CAWSVRSRGDEKLFF
DNA: TGTGCCTGGAGTGTAAGGAGCAGGGGAGATGAAAAACTGTTTTTT

V: TRBV20-1
J: TRBJ1-1
size: many
D: NA
length: 14
CDR3: CSANEGSGVVKAFF
DNA: TGCAGTGCTAACGAGGGTTCGGGAGTGGTGAAAGCTTTCTTT

V: TRBV7-9
J: TRBJ2-3
size: many
D: NA
length: 13
CDR3: CASSFRLTDTQYF
DNA: TGTGCCAGCAGCTTTCGACTCACAGATACGCAGTATTTT

V: TRBV7-2
J: TRBJ2-7
size: many
D: NA
length: 15
CDR3: CASSLARRFSYEQYF
DNA: TGTGCCAGCAGCCTAGCGCGCAGGTTTTCCTACGAGCAGTACTTC

V: TRBV7-9
J: TRBJ2-4
size: few
D: NA
length: 14
CDR3: CASSPGAGAVIQYF
DNA: TGTGCCAGCAGCCCCGGGGCGGGGGCGGTCATTCAGTACTTC

V: TRBV6-1
J: TRBJ2-7
size: NA
D: NA
length: 15
CDR3: CASILTGSSSYEQYF
DNA: TGTGCCAGCATTCTTACAGGGTCTAGCTCCTACGAGCAGTACTTC

V: TRBV5-6
J: TRBJ2-1
size: NA
D: NA
length: 16
CDR3: CASRNRGSGSYNEQFF
DNA: TGTGCCAGCAGAAATAGGGGTTCCGGCTCCTACAATGAGCAGTTCTTC

V: TRBV20-1
J: TRBJ2-3
size: many
D: NA
length: 19
CDR3: CSARGTGGGVSPSTDTQYF
DNA: TGCAGTGCTAGAGGGACGGGAGGGGGCGTTTCCCCTAGCACAGATACGCAGTATTTT

V: TRBV30
J: TRBJ2-5
size: many
D: NA
length: 15
CDR3: CAWSVNVGWQETQYF
DNA: TGTGCCTGGAGTGTAAATGTGGGTTGGCAAGAGACCCAGTACTTC

V: TRBV20-1
J: TRBJ2-5
size: many
D: TRBD1
length: 15
CDR3: CSASKGQLTQETQYF
DNA: TGCAGTGCTAGTAAGGGACAGCTCACCCAAGAGACCCAGTACTTC